This entry lists 17 T cell receptor beta chains sequenced from one sample in a study of spatial heterogeneity in lung cancer. The study, taken as a whole, reports: For expanded intratumoral alpha and beta TCRs, counts tracked tumor mutation counts.

No antigen has been identified for these receptors. TCRdb used MiXCR to reprocess the 5' RACE reads, holding one entry per CDR3 protein. Of approximately 12,000 distinct CDR3 sequences listed, 4.5% to 5.5% were seen once; the top ten hold 20% to 25%. Stated time point: sample taken at primary tumor resection. Sequencing used lung tumor tissue, obtained at surgery. The receptor source for this set is a male donor with early-stage non-small cell lung cancer.

The sample holds many counts of this clonotype. This beta chain is an unintended read in a library built for alpha chains; its size means little. CDR3 sequence reads: CSAPTGFSNTEAFF. The CDR3 nucleotides are TGCAGTGCTCCAACAGGTTTCTCGAACACTGAAGCTTTCTTT. The V call is TRBV20-1, the J call TRBJ1-1; D is possibly TRBD1 (5 bases). Between the trimmed V and J ends, which lost 5 bases and 1 base, there was a span of 14 bases. Germline CDR1 reads DFQATT; CDR2 reads SNEGSKA (reference sequence). CDR3 length: 14 amino acids.

This clonotype was recorded at least ten times. Since it is a stray read in a library aimed at alpha chains, this beta chain has a size that is not meaningful. The V and J genes are TRBV3-1 and TRBJ2-3, with D perhaps matching TRBD2 (7 bases). Germline V CDR1 and CDR2: LGHDT, YNNKEL (reference sequence). V gave up 4 bases and J gave up 5 bases, with 13 bases separating them. The CDR3 spans 14 residues. The CDR3 here is CASSPRGAGDTQYF. As DNA, the CDR3 is TGTGCCAGCAGCCCTCGGGGGGCAGGAGATACGCAGTATTTT.

This clonotype occurred many times. Since it is a stray read in a library aimed at alpha chains, this beta chain has a size that is not meaningful. V gene TRBV20-1 combines with J gene TRBJ2-5; 13 bases are shared with TRBD2. The CDR3 length is 15 residues. V trimming: 5 bases; J trimming: 2 bases; junction bases outside the gene matches: 5. Germline loops: CDR1 DFQATT, CDR2 SNEGSKA (reference sequence). The CDR3 is CSAPGLAGVQETQYF. DNA of the CDR3: TGCAGTGCTCCCGGACTAGCGGGGGTACAAGAGACCCAGTACTTC.

About this clonotype itself: A library made for alpha chains picked up this beta chain off target, so its size means little. The genes are TRBV2 and TRBJ2-7, with D perhaps matching TRBD2 (6 bases). This CDR3 has 15 residues. Germline V lookup: CDR1 SNHLY, CDR2 FYNNEI. V lost 6 bases, J lost 0 bases, and 15 bases lay in between. For the CDR3, the DNA is TGTGCCAGCAGCCACCTACAGACTAGCTCCTACGAGCAGTACTTC. It encodes CASSHLQTSSYEQYF.

Worth noting for this clonotype: Because the library targeted alpha chains, this beta chain is an off-target read whose size means little. The chain is built from TRBV12-3 or TRBV12-4 and TRBJ2-2, with 8 positions matching TRBD2. The CDR3 contains 15 residues. Unmatched junction bases numbered 4, after V lost 1 base and J lost 6 bases. CDR3 DNA sequence: TGTGCCAGCAGTTTAGGGACAGCGGGGGCCGGGGAGCTGTTTTTT. It encodes CASSLGTAGAGELFF.

This clonotype has a count of ten or more. Little can be read into the size of this beta chain, an off-target read in a library designed for alpha chains. The V call is TRBV3-1, the J call TRBJ2-7; D possibly corresponds to TRBD2 (6 bases). Trimming removed 3 bases at V and 2 bases at J, with 11 bases between. CDR3 length equals 14 residues. Germline V gene lookup returns CDR1 LGHDT and CDR2 YNNKEL (reference sequence). In DNA, the CDR3 is TGTGCCAGCAGCCACCCCGGGGGAGCCTACGAGCAGTACTTC. This sequence encodes CASSHPGGAYEQYF.

In regard to this clonotype: The library was prepared for alpha chains; this beta chain is a stray read, so its frequency means little. The chain has TRBV28 and TRBJ2-7; D tentatively fits TRBD1 or TRBD2 (5 bases each). V was trimmed by 7 bases and J by 2 bases, leaving 12 bases between them. The CDR3 covers 13 residues. Germline V gene sequence: CDR1 MDHEN, CDR2 SYDVKM. CDR3 DNA: TGTGCCAGCACCCCCCCGGGACCCTACGAGCAGTACTTC. As protein: CASTPPGPYEQYF.

This clonotype was recorded many times. This beta chain lies outside the target of a library built for alpha chains; its clone size means little. This chain joins TRBV4-1 and TRBJ2-5; 7 nucleotides agree with TRBD2. The germline gives CDR1 MGHRA, CDR2 YSYEKL. J lost 1 base, V lost 1 base, and 0 bases had no gene match. This CDR3 comprises 14 residues. DNA for the CDR3: TGCGCCAGCAGCCAAGGACTAGCCCAAGAGACCCAGTACTTC. Protein: CASSQGLAQETQYF.

This clonotype was observed at least ten times. As an off-target read in a library built for alpha chains, this beta chain has a frequency of little significance. The V gene is TRBV5-1, the J gene TRBJ2-3; the D is unclear. Trimming pared 7 bases from V and 0 bases from J, leaving 12 bases between. CDR1 SGHRS and CDR2 YFSETQ come from the germline V gene. The CDR3 has 14 amino acids. CDR3 in amino acids: CASALEVSTDTQYF. CDR3 nucleotides: TGCGCCAGCGCGCTAGAAGTCAGCACAGATACGCAGTATTTT.

This clonotype occurred many times. Found in a library prepared for alpha chains, this beta chain is an off-target read, and its abundance has little meaning. This chain joins TRBV6-5 and TRBJ2-7; D possibly matches TRBD1 or TRBD2 (7 bases each). The CDR3 length is 16 residues. Looked up from germline, CDR1 is MNHEY and CDR2 is SVGAGI. The V and J ends lost 4 bases and 2 bases respectively, with 18 bases between them. CDR3 bases: TGTGCCAGCAGTTCCAATCAGGGGGGGAAAGCCTACGAGCAGTACTTC. Translating it yields CASSSNQGGKAYEQYF.

This clonotype counts as medium-sized. This beta chain is off target for a library built for alpha chains, so its abundance means little. The chain links TRBV20-1 to TRBJ2-3, with TRBD2 matching over 10 bases. The CDR3 spans 17 residues. Losses at the gene ends were 1 base for V and 6 bases for J; bases not matched to a gene: 13. Germline assignment: CDR1 DFQATT and CDR2 SNEGSKA (reference sequence). The CDR3 DNA follows: TGCAGTGCTAGAGGGCTAGCGGGGGCCCTCCGAAGTGATACGCAGTATTTT. It codes for CSARGLAGALRSDTQYF.

Many counts were recorded for this clonotype. In a library made to pick up alpha chains, this beta chain is a stray read with a size that means little. J is TRBJ1-6 and V is TRBV9; no clear D. Germline V lookup: CDR1 SGDLS, CDR2 YYNGEE. This CDR3 spans 18 amino acids. Trimming took 0 bases from V and 7 from J, leaving 20 bases between them. The CDR3, as DNA: TGTGCCAGCAGCGTAGTACCGTCCGCAGGAACGGTGAATTCACCCCTCCACTTT. Protein: CASSVVPSAGTVNSPLHF.

At least ten counts were recorded for this clonotype. The size of this beta chain means little, since it is a stray read in a library made for alpha chains. V and J are TRBV20-1 and TRBJ2-7; 8 bases match TRBD2. This CDR3 has 14 amino acids. From germline, CDR1 is DFQATT and CDR2 SNEGSKA (reference sequence). V lost 0 bases, J lost 3 bases, and 4 bases stayed unmatched. CDR3 in amino acids: CSARERGVYYEQYF. DNA for the CDR3: TGCAGTGCTAGAGAGCGGGGGGTCTACTACGAGCAGTACTTC.

This clonotype was seen at least ten times. Being off target in a library aimed at alpha chains, this beta chain has a size of little meaning. The chain recombines TRBV10-3 with TRBJ1-5; D is uncertain. The V and J ends lost 6 bases and 1 base respectively, with 7 bases between them. The CDR3 spans 13 residues. Germline CDR1 reads ENHRY; CDR2 reads SYGVKD. CDR3 in amino acids: CAISAGSNQPQHF. CDR3 sequence (DNA): TGTGCCATCAGCGCCGGGAGCAATCAGCCCCAGCATTTT.

This clonotype came up many times. The size of this beta chain means little, since it is a stray read in a library made for alpha chains. The V gene is TRBV6-5, the J gene TRBJ1-1; maybe TRBD1 (6 bases). V lost 2 bases to trimming and J lost 3 bases, with 13 bases between them. Germline lookup yields CDR1 MNHEY and CDR2 SVGAGI. This CDR3 region has 15 residues. The CDR3 is CASSYLPRGHTEAFF. CDR3 sequence (DNA): TGTGCCAGCAGTTACCTCCCGCGGGGGCACACTGAAGCTTTCTTT.

A word on this clonotype: With the library built for alpha chains, this beta chain is off target and its frequency is not meaningful. V and J are TRBV6-1 and TRBJ1-5; a weak D match, TRBD1 (5 bases). Germline CDR1 is MNHNS and CDR2 is SASEGT. The length of the CDR3 is 13 residues. This CDR3 is CSSGPLPNQPQHF. CDR3 bases: TGTAGTTCGGGACCCCTACCCAATCAGCCCCAGCATTTT.

As for this clonotype: This beta chain is a stray read from a library made for alpha chains; its abundance is not meaningful. The chain uses TRBV20-1 and TRBJ2-7; D is unresolved. This CDR3 is built from 14 residues. CDR1 is DFQATT, CDR2 SNEGSKA, per germline (reference sequence). Trimming shortened V by 3 bases and J by 0 bases, and 12 bases separated the two germline ends. The CDR3 loop is CSASFRSPSYEQYF. In nucleotides, the CDR3 is TGCAGTGCTAGTTTCAGGAGCCCCTCCTACGAGCAGTACTTC.